Listed below are T cell receptor beta chains from one sample, sequenced in a study of patients and donors after allogeneic stem cell transplantation. TCRdb processed the RT-PCR reads anew with MiXCR; each CDR3 protein has one entry. The data hold around 160,000 distinct CDR3 sequences, with over 25% observed a single time. The specimen sequenced was blood, either unsorted or a sorted T cell fraction (not recorded which). The receptors here all came from a human donor who was either an allogeneic HSCT recipient or a stem cell or donor lymphocyte infusion donor (not recorded which). It is not recorded whose cells these are; they may come from a transplant donor. Each CDR3 is given with its conserved first and last residue. The order of the fields is V gene, D gene, J gene, clone size, CDR3 DNA, CDR3 protein. D genes are given only for firm matches. Not all rows give a size; the values are once, few, many and, for expanded clones, a class.

V: TRBV6-5
D: TRBD2
J: TRBJ2-7
size: -
DNA: TGTGCCAGCGCGACTAGCGGGGGTTCCTACGAGCAGTACTTC
CDR3: CASATSGGSYEQYF

V: TRBV2
D: -
J: TRBJ1-5
size: -
DNA: TGTGCCAGCAGTAAGGTCCCCAGCACCCAGCCCCAGCATTTT
CDR3: CASSKVPSTQPQHF

V: TRBV11-2
D: TRBD2
J: TRBJ2-1
size: -
DNA: TGTGCCGCCCCTGCTAAGCGGGACCCACGCTCCTACAATGAGCAGTTCTTC
CDR3: CAAPAKRDPRSYNEQFF

V: TRBV5-1
D: TRBD1
J: TRBJ1-1
size: -
DNA: TGCGCCAGCAGCTTGTGGGCAGGGGGCTTGGCTAACACTGAAGCTTTCTTT
CDR3: CASSLWAGGLANTEAFF

V: TRBV4-3
D: -
J: TRBJ1-2
size: many
DNA: TGCGCCAGCAGCCCCAAACTGGGGGGAGAAATCGGCTATGGCTACACCTTC
CDR3: CASSPKLGGEIGYGYTF

V: TRBV7-6
D: -
J: TRBJ1-1
size: -
DNA: TGTGCCAGCAGCTCAGGGACTGAAGCTTTCTTT
CDR3: CASSSGTEAFF

V: TRBV20-1
D: TRBD1
J: TRBJ2-7
size: few
DNA: TGCAGTGCTAGATGGCAGGGGGCTGCGTACGAGCAGTACTTC
CDR3: CSARWQGAAYEQYF

V: TRBV29-1
D: -
J: TRBJ2-4
size: many
DNA: TGCAGCGTTGAATCCATAGCCAAAAACATTCAGTACTTC
CDR3: CSVESIAKNIQYF

V: TRBV15
D: -
J: TRBJ2-2
size: -
DNA: TGTGCCACCATCCCCGAGGGGGGTTTCACCGGGGAGCTGTTTTTT
CDR3: CATIPEGGFTGELFF

V: TRBV7-2
D: -
J: TRBJ2-1
size: -
DNA: TGTGCCAGCAGCTCCCAGGGTGGGTGGAATGAGCAGTTCTTC
CDR3: CASSSQGGWNEQFF